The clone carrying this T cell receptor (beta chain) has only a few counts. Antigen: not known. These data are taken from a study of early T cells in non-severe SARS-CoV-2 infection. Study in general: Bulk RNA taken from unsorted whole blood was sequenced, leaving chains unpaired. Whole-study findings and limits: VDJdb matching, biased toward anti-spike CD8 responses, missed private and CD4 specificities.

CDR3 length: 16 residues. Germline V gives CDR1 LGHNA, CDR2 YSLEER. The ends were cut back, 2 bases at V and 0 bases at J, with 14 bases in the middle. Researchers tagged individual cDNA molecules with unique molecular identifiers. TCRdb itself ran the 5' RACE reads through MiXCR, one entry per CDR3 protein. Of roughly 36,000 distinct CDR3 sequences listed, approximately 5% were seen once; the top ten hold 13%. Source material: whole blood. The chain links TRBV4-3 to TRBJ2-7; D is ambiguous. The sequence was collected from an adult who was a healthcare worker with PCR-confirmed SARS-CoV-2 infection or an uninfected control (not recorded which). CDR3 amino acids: CASSQSVITSSYEQYF. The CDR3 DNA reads TGCGCCAGCAGCCAATCGGTGATTACCAGCTCCTACGAGCAGTACTTC.